Following are 30 T cell receptor beta chains from one sample sequenced in a study of CD8 T cells in ankylosing spondylitis. TCRdb called the 5' RACE reads again in MiXCR, with one record for every CDR3 protein. Of 150,000 to 200,000 distinct CDR3 sequences listed, approximately 18% are singletons. The sequenced sample consisted of blood, either unsorted or a sorted T cell fraction (not recorded which). The source is a male donor under 35 with ankylosing spondylitis or in good health (not recorded which).

This clonotype has just a few counts. The chain recombines TRBV18 with TRBJ1-6; 9 nucleotides match TRBD1. CDR3 length: 17 amino acids. V was pared by 3 bases and J by 10 bases, with 13 bases of the junction left unmatched. The germline V gene has CDR1 KGHSH and CDR2 LQKENI. The CDR3 sequence: CASSPIPGQGIGSPLHF. The CDR3 DNA reads TGTGCCAGCTCACCGATTCCGGGACAGGGTATAGGATCACCCCTCCACTTT.

This rearrangement joins TRBV7-2 to TRBJ1-3; weak D call: TRBD1 (5 bases). Looked up from germline, CDR1 is SGHTA and CDR2 is FQGNSA. Trimming left V 5 bases short and J 2 bases short, with 13 bases between. This CDR3 spans 15 amino acids. CDR3 protein: CASSQRGTAGNTIYF. The CDR3, as DNA: TGTGCCAGCAGCCAGAGAGGGACTGCTGGAAACACCATATATTTT.

This clonotype was recorded many times. The rearrangement links TRBV7-3 to TRBJ2-1; 10 bases line up with TRBD2. The germline V gene has CDR1 SGHTA and CDR2 FQGTGA. J was trimmed by 4 bases and V by 3 bases; bases with no gene match: 3. The CDR3 is made up of 15 amino acids. The CDR3 sequence: CASSFGLAAYNEQFF. CDR3 DNA sequence: TGTGCCAGCAGCTTTGGACTAGCGGCGTACAATGAGCAGTTCTTC.

This clonotype came up a few times. V usage is TRBV6-5 and J usage is TRBJ2-3; unclear D gene. In germline, CDR1 is MNHEY, CDR2 SVGAGI. Trimming took off 7 bases at V and 3 bases at J, with 17 bases between the two ends. This CDR3 spans 15 amino acids. The CDR3: CASKAVGVGTDTQYF. DNA of the CDR3: TGTGCCAGCAAGGCCGTCGGAGTGGGGACAGATACGCAGTATTTT.

Concerning this clonotype: At one end the junction does not follow the germline gene, possibly because of a read error. This chain uses TRBV6-2 or TRBV6-3 with TRBJ1-5, with 7 bases identical to TRBD1. From germline, CDR1 is MNHEY and CDR2 SVGEGT. The length of the CDR3 is 14 residues. Written as DNA, the CDR3 is TGTGCCAGCAGAGAGGGGACAGTAGATCACCCCCAGCATTTT. As protein: CASREGTVDHPQHF.

The V call is TRBV12-3 or TRBV12-4, the J call TRBJ1-1; D remains ambiguous. V lost 4 bases to trimming and J lost 4 bases, with 10 bases between them. The CDR3 length is 13 residues. DNA of the CDR3: TGTGCCAGCAGTTCAAAAGCCAGCACTGAAGCTTTCTTT. This sequence encodes CASSSKASTEAFF.

This clonotype has a count of ten or more. This chain links TRBV7-3 with TRBJ1-1; D not certain. The V gene lost 3 bases and the J gene lost 3 bases, with 8 bases spanning the gap. This CDR3 contains 13 residues. Germline V gives CDR1 SGHTA, CDR2 FQGTGA. The CDR3 region is CASSLDGYTEAFF. For the CDR3, the DNA is TGTGCCAGCAGCTTGGACGGTTACACTGAAGCTTTCTTT. Filled out from reference TRBV7-3 and TRBJ1-1, the complete variable domain reads GAGVSQTPSNKVTEKGKYVELRCDPISGHTALYWYRQSLGQGPEFLIYFQGTGAADDSGLPNDRFFAVRPEGSVSTLKIQRTERGDSAVYLCASSLDGYTEAFFGQGTRLTVV.

This clonotype was recorded at least ten times. V gene TRBV5-1 combines with J gene TRBJ2-3; D may be TRBD1 (6 bases). Germline lookup yields CDR1 SGHRS and CDR2 YFSETQ. V was clipped by 0 bases and J by 1 base, with 12 bases between them. The CDR3 runs 16 residues. The CDR3 region is CASSLGSDSRTDTQYF. CDR3 DNA: TGCGCCAGCAGCTTGGGCTCGGACAGCCGCACAGATACGCAGTATTTT. Looking up the rest from reference TRBV5-1 and TRBJ2-3 gives the full variable domain: KAGVTQTPRYLIKTRGQQVTLSCSPISGHRSVSWYQQTPGQGLQFLFEYFSETQRNKGNFPGRFSGRQFSNSRSEMNVSTLELGDSALYLCASSLGSDSRTDTQYFGPGTRLTVL.

This clonotype occurred many times. The chain recombines TRBV18 with TRBJ1-1; D uncertain. CDR3 length: 12 residues. Germline V gene data show CDR1 as KGHSH and CDR2 as LQKENI. Trimming took 1 base from V and 7 from J, leaving 7 bases between them. CDR3: CASSPLTSEAFF. Here the CDR3 DNA reads TGTGCCAGCTCACCACTGACGAGTGAAGCTTTCTTT.

Ten or more counts support this clonotype. The V and J genes are TRBV27 and TRBJ2-7, with 12 bases lining up with TRBD2. This CDR3 region has 19 residues. The V gene's germline CDR1 is MNHEY and CDR2 SMNVEV (reference sequence). V gave up 5 bases and J gave up 0 bases; unmatched junction bases: 14. The CDR3 DNA reads TGTGCCAGCAGTACCCACGGACTAGCGGGAATTCGAAGCTCCTACGAGCAGTACTTC. This translates into CASSTHGLAGIRSSYEQYF.

This clonotype was counted many times. V usage is TRBV12-3 or TRBV12-4 and J usage is TRBJ2-2; the match to TRBD2 covers 11 bases. V was clipped by 6 bases and J by 4 bases; unmatched bases: 4. CDR3 length: 15 residues. CDR3 bases: TGTGCCAGCAGGCTCGGGACTAGCGGCACCGGGGAGCTGTTTTTT. Translation: CASRLGTSGTGELFF.

The rearrangement links TRBV6-5 to TRBJ1-1, with 8 positions matching TRBD1. The CDR3 is 15 amino acids. From germline, CDR1 is MNHEY and CDR2 SVGAGI. V shed 5 bases, J shed 4 bases, and the junction held 9 bases outside the gene matches. CDR3 nucleotides: TGTGCCAGCAGTCAGGCCAGGGGGCAGGGCACTGAAGCTTTCTTT. Protein product: CASSQARGQGTEAFF.

This clonotype has at least ten counts. The chain has TRBV7-9 and TRBJ2-7, with D perhaps matching TRBD1 or TRBD2 (7 bases each). V dropped 4 bases and J dropped 7 bases, with 17 bases sitting between them. The germline gives CDR1 SEHNR, CDR2 FQNEAQ (reference sequence). CDR3 length equals 14 residues. This CDR3 reads CASSYPGGAREQYV. The CDR3 DNA is TGTGCCAGCAGCTACCCAGGGGGGGCGCGGGAGCAGTACGTC.

The table lists this clonotype with many counts. The chain has TRBV2 and TRBJ1-3; possibly TRBD1 for D (5 bases). V gave up 4 bases and J gave up 0 bases, with 7 bases separating them. Per germline, CDR1 SNHLY and CDR2 FYNNEI. CDR3 size: 14 residues. The CDR3 loop is CASSGDFSGNTIYF. The CDR3 DNA is TGTGCCAGCAGTGGGGACTTCTCTGGAAACACCATATATTTT.

This chain links TRBV5-1 with TRBJ2-1, with D possibly TRBD1 on 5 matching bases. This CDR3 has 15 residues. From germline, CDR1 is SGHRS and CDR2 YFSETQ. Trimming removed 6 bases at V and 2 bases at J, with 15 bases between. As DNA, the CDR3 is TGCGCCAGCACCTTAACCAGGGCCACCTACAATGAGCAGTTCTTC. Residues: CASTLTRATYNEQFF.

This clonotype was recorded at least ten times. V is TRBV2 and J is TRBJ1-2, with no clear D. The CDR3 runs to 13 residues. Germline lookup yields CDR1 SNHLY and CDR2 FYNNEI. The V and J ends lost 4 bases and 3 bases respectively, with 9 bases between them. CDR3 sequence reads: CASSGESHYGYTF. CDR3 in DNA: TGTGCCAGCAGTGGAGAGTCTCACTATGGCTACACCTTC.

The V gene is TRBV5-1, the J gene TRBJ2-7; tentative D call: TRBD1 (6 bases). CDR3 size: 12 residues. Germline lookup yields CDR1 SGHRS and CDR2 YFSETQ. Trimming stripped 0 bases from V and 5 bases from J, with 6 bases between. The CDR3 spells CASSLDRDEQYF. The CDR3 DNA reads TGCGCCAGCAGCTTGGACAGGGACGAGCAGTACTTC.

This clonotype was found many times. The chain carries TRBV20-1 and TRBJ2-3; TRBD2 matches at 8 bases. The germline CDR1 and CDR2 sequences are DFQATT and SNEGSKA (reference sequence). The CDR3 runs to 16 residues. After removal of 0 bases from V and 1 base from J, the junction contained 6 bases not matched to a gene. This chain's CDR3 is CSARDPGAGGTDTQYF. CDR3 in DNA: TGCAGTGCTAGAGATCCCGGAGCGGGAGGCACAGATACGCAGTATTTT.

This clonotype came up many times. The V gene is TRBV6-5, the J gene TRBJ2-1; 7 positions agree with TRBD2. The CDR3 covers 13 residues. The V and J ends lost 5 bases and 9 bases, in that order; junction bases with no gene match: 7. Per germline, CDR1 MNHEY and CDR2 SVGAGI. This CDR3 reads CASSATREGEQFF. The CDR3 nucleotides are TGTGCCAGCAGTGCTACTAGGGAGGGTGAGCAGTTCTTC.

This clonotype was seen just once. The gene calls are TRBV14 and TRBJ2-7; TRBD2 aligns across 8 bases. Per the germline V gene, CDR1 is SGHDN and CDR2 is FVKESK. The CDR3 is 18 amino acids. Unmatched junction bases numbered 12, after V lost 0 bases and J lost 2 bases. The CDR3 loop reads CASSQDLRAGGDPYEQYF. CDR3 nucleotide sequence: TGTGCCAGCAGCCAAGATCTCCGGGCGGGGGGCGACCCCTACGAGCAGTACTTC.

There are many counts of this clonotype. This rearrangement joins TRBV4-2 to TRBJ2-7; the match to TRBD1 covers 10 bases. Unmatched junction bases numbered 5, after V lost 3 bases and J lost 0 bases. CDR1 LGHNA and CDR2 YNFKEQ come from the germline V gene. This CDR3 region has 16 residues. The CDR3 DNA is TGTGCCAGCAGCCAGGAGGACAGGGGGAGCTCCTACGAGCAGTACTTC. It encodes CASSQEDRGSSYEQYF.

This clonotype was seen repeatedly, ten times or more. V usage is TRBV11-3 and J usage is TRBJ2-5, with TRBD2 matching over 7 bases. This CDR3 is 14 amino acids long. The germline CDR1 and CDR2 sequences are SGHNT and YENEEA. J gave up 0 bases and V 3 bases, and 1 base lay outside the gene matches. The DNA for the CDR3 is TGTGCCAGCAGCTTGGGGGGGAACCAAGAGACCCAGTACTTC. Its translation is CASSLGGNQETQYF. The complete variable domain, with remaining parts taken from reference TRBV11-3 and TRBJ2-5, reads EAGVVQSPRYKIIEKKQPVAFWCNPISGHNTLYWYLQNLGQGPELLIRYENEEAVDDSQLPKDRFSAERLKGVDSTLKIQPAELGDSAVYLCASSLGGNQETQYFGPGTRLLVL.

This clonotype has ten or more counts. This chain joins TRBV14 and TRBJ1-4, with 7 bases identical to TRBD1. This CDR3 has 15 amino acids. Germline lookup yields CDR1 SGHDN and CDR2 FVKESK. J was trimmed by 7 bases and V by 2 bases; bases with no gene match: 7. Here the CDR3 reads CASSQTTTGSEKLFF. The CDR3 coding sequence is TGTGCCAGCAGCCAAACAACGACAGGGAGTGAAAAACTGTTTTTT.

The rearrangement uses TRBV10-3 and TRBJ2-3; a possible D gene is TRBD2 (6 bases). CDR1 and CDR2 from the germline V gene are ENHRY and SYGVKD. The CDR3 is made up of 15 amino acids. V was shortened by 7 bases and J by 1 base, with 15 bases between the two germline ends. The CDR3 sequence is CAITQRDSGTDTQYF. The CDR3 DNA reads TGTGCCATCACCCAGAGGGACTCCGGCACAGATACGCAGTATTTT.

The table lists this clonotype with many counts. V is TRBV12-3 or TRBV12-4 and J is TRBJ2-2; the D gene is possibly TRBD1 (6 bases). CDR3 size: 16 residues. Trimming shortened V by 5 bases and J by 5 bases, and 18 bases separated the two germline ends. The CDR3 reads CASSVKPGHETGELFF. The CDR3 DNA reads TGTGCCAGCAGTGTGAAACCGGGACACGAAACCGGGGAGCTGTTTTTT.

This clonotype was observed many times. The V and J genes are TRBV11-2 and TRBJ2-7; D unresolved. Between the trimmed V and J ends, which lost 1 base and 3 bases, there was a span of 4 bases. Germline V gene lookup returns CDR1 SGHAT and CDR2 FQNNGV. This CDR3 has 12 residues. CDR3 sequence (DNA): TGTGCCAGCAGCTTAGGAGACTACGAGCAGTACGTC. It codes for CASSLGDYEQYV.

This clonotype was recorded many times. The chain uses TRBV12-3 or TRBV12-4 and TRBJ2-7, with 7 bases that match TRBD1. V trimming: 4 bases; J trimming: 6 bases; junction bases outside the gene matches: 6. This CDR3 contains 13 residues. The CDR3 DNA is TGTGCCAGCAGTTCGGGACAGCCGCCCGAGCAGTACTTC. It encodes CASSSGQPPEQYF.

V is TRBV9 and J is TRBJ2-1; TRBD2 agrees at 7 bases. V lost 10 bases, J lost 6 bases, and 4 bases stayed unmatched. This CDR3 contains 11 residues. Germline V gene data show CDR1 as SGDLS and CDR2 as YYNGEE. CDR3: CAGGRGNEQFF. DNA of the CDR3: TGTGCCGGTGGGAGGGGCAATGAGCAGTTCTTC.

This clonotype was picked up many times. V and J are TRBV5-5 and TRBJ1-5, with unresolved D. V lost 2 bases, J lost 8 bases, and 11 bases lay in between. Germline V CDR1 and CDR2: SGHKS, YYEKEE (reference sequence). The CDR3 contains 13 residues. CDR3 bases: TGTGCCAGCAGCTTTGCCGGGTCTGAGCCCCAGCATTTT. Protein product: CASSFAGSEPQHF.

V usage is TRBV20-1 and J usage is TRBJ2-7, with D unclear. The CDR3 is made up of 12 amino acids. With 0 bases removed from V and 3 bases from J, the gap between germline ends came to 6 bases. Germline CDR1 and CDR2: DFQATT and SNEGSKA (reference sequence). The DNA for the CDR3 is TGCAGTGCTAGAGACGGAAGCTACGAGCAGTACGTC. This gives the protein CSARDGSYEQYV.